Shown below are 4 T cell receptor beta chains from a single sample sequenced in a study of cytomegalovirus exposure and HLA in healthy donors. The PCR made use of 60 Vbeta and 13 Jbeta primers. Data came from immunoSEQ multiplex PCR; TCRdb stores just in-frame clones and leaves some out. This sample yields 150,000 to 200,000 clones, of which roughly 80% are seen a single time; around 0.38% belongs to the top ten. Sequencing was done on a sample of PBMCs. These receptors were collected from a male donor in good health and CMV-seropositive.

The chain couples TRBV9 to TRBJ2-7; no clear D gene. This CDR3 has 14 residues. Trimming shortened V by 0 bases and J by 2 bases, and 9 bases separated the two germline ends. Germline lookup yields CDR1 SGDLS and CDR2 YYNGEE. Written as DNA, the CDR3 is TGTGCCAGCAGCGTAGGAGGATCTACCTACGAGCAGTACTTC. This translates into CASSVGGSTYEQYF. Based on the CDR3 plus reference TRBV9 and TRBJ2-7, the full variable domain is DSGVTQTPKHLITATGQRVTLRCSPRSGDLSVYWYQQSLDQGLQFLIQYYNGEERAKGNILERFSAQQFPDLHSELNLSSLELGDSALYFCASSVGGSTYEQYFGPGTRLTVT.

This clone was counted only a few times. V gene TRBV5-5 combines with J gene TRBJ2-7, with 9 bases lining up with TRBD1. The CDR3 totals 15 residues. The J segment lost 4 bases and the V segment lost 0 bases, leaving 5 bases of the junction unmatched. Germline CDR1 SGHKS, CDR2 YYEKEE (reference sequence). In DNA, the CDR3 is TGTGCCAGCAGCTTGGGGGGGACAGGGACGTACGAGCAGTACTTC. Its translation is CASSLGGTGTYEQYF. Based on the CDR3 plus reference TRBV5-5 and TRBJ2-7, the full variable domain is DAGVTQSPTHLIKTRGQQVTLRCSPISGHKSVSWYQQVLGQGPQFIFQYYEKEERGRGNFPDRFSARQFPNYSSELNVNALLLGDSALYLCASSLGGTGTYEQYFGPGTRLTVT.

The rearrangement joins TRBV6-5 to TRBJ2-1; a weak D match, TRBD2 (6 bases). The CDR3 has 15 amino acids. Trimming shortened V by 3 bases and J by 1 base, and 10 bases separated the two germline ends. The V gene's germline CDR1 is MNHEY and CDR2 SVGAGI. This CDR3 reads CASSYMAGSYNEQFF. The CDR3 DNA sequence: TGTGCCAGCAGTTATATGGCGGGGTCCTACAATGAGCAGTTCTTC.

This sequence joins TRBV6-5 and TRBJ2-2; tentative D call: TRBD1 (8 bases). The CDR3 runs to 15 residues. Germline CDR1 MNHEY, CDR2 SVGAGI. V was trimmed by 2 bases and J by 5 bases, leaving 12 bases between them. The CDR3 nucleotides are TGTGCCAGCAGTTACCCACAGGGGGGGACCGGGGAGCTGTTTTTT. Protein: CASSYPQGGTGELFF.